The 8 T cell receptor beta chains presented below share a single source sample, sequenced in a study of graft-versus-host responses after intestinal transplantation. Repertoires were generated with immunoSEQ multiplex PCR, while TCRdb's copy carries only in-frame clones and drops some. This table holds 80,000 or so clones, approximately 90% found once. The sample was PBMCs, taken 98 days after intestinal transplantation. These receptors were collected from a human patient who received an intestinal transplant, so some T cells may come from the graft donor.

This clone was seen just once. The chain links TRBV7-2 to TRBJ2-1, with 7 bases matching TRBD2. The J segment lost 4 bases and the V segment lost 2 bases, leaving 2 bases of the junction unmatched. This CDR3 comprises 14 residues. Germline loops: CDR1 SGHTA, CDR2 FQGNSA. The CDR3 DNA follows: TGTGCCAGCAGCTTACTAGCGGTATACAATGAGCAGTTCTTC. Its translation is CASSLLAVYNEQFF.

The chain combines TRBV5-1 with TRBJ1-1; 8 nucleotides line up with TRBD1. CDR1 SGHRS and CDR2 YFSETQ come from the germline V gene. The ends lost 0 bases at V and 4 bases at J; junction bases unmatched: 2. The CDR3 extends over 14 amino acids. The CDR3 loop reads CASSLAQGGTEAFF. The CDR3 DNA sequence: TGCGCCAGCAGCTTGGCACAGGGGGGCACTGAAGCTTTCTTT.

As to this clone: The germline gene is not matched at one end of the junction; a read error may be the cause. This chain joins TRBV7-9 and TRBJ2-7; 7 bases match TRBD1. Germline assignment: CDR1 SEHNR and CDR2 FQNEAQ (reference sequence). This CDR3 is built from 15 residues. CDR3 sequence: CASTYTGQDGSLRHF. The CDR3 region has the DNA TGTGCCAGCACCTATACTGGACAGGATGGGTCCCTACGGCACTTC.

This chain joins TRBV6-5 and TRBJ1-3; 7 bases line up with TRBD1. This CDR3 has 15 amino acids. Germline V gene data show CDR1 as MNHEY and CDR2 as SVGAGI. The junction had 5 bases not matched to a gene; V was cut back by 6 bases and J by 0 bases. The CDR3 is CASSLGTASGNTIYF. The DNA for the CDR3 is TGTGCCAGCAGCCTCGGGACAGCCTCTGGAAACACCATATATTTT.

V is TRBV19 and J is TRBJ2-7, with D unresolved. This CDR3 contains 9 residues. Germline V gene lookup returns CDR1 LNHDA and CDR2 SQIVND (reference sequence). V was trimmed by 10 bases and J by 3 bases, leaving 4 bases between them. The CDR3 nucleotides read TGTGCCACGTACTACGAGCAGTACTTC. Translation: CATYYEQYF.

V usage is TRBV13 and J usage is TRBJ2-1; 12 nucleotides align to TRBD2. The CDR3 consists of 18 residues. With V trimmed by 0 bases and J by 8 bases, 11 bases remained unmatched. Germline V gene lookup returns CDR1 PRHDT and CDR2 FYEKMQ (reference sequence). CDR3 loop: CASSLGLAGGPIADEQFF. The CDR3 coding sequence is TGTGCCAGCAGCTTAGGGCTAGCGGGAGGGCCGATTGCGGATGAGCAGTTCTTC.

This clone was detected only once. This chain links TRBV29-1 with TRBJ2-2; possibly TRBD1 for D (6 bases). CDR1 SQVTM and CDR2 ANQGSEA come from the germline V gene. The length of the CDR3 is 12 residues. CDR3 region: CSSQGNTGELFF. As DNA, the CDR3 is TGCTCCTCACAGGGAAACACCGGGGAGCTGTTTTTT.

CDR3 sequence reads: CASSYGADEQFF. The CDR3 DNA is TGTGCCAGCAGTTACGGGGCGGATGAGCAGTTCTTC. This chain links TRBV6-6 with TRBJ2-1, with a weak D call TRBD1 (5 bases). V was cut by 2 bases and J by 8 bases, with 7 bases left in between. CDR1 is MNHNY, CDR2 SVGAGI, per germline (reference sequence). The CDR3 covers 12 residues.